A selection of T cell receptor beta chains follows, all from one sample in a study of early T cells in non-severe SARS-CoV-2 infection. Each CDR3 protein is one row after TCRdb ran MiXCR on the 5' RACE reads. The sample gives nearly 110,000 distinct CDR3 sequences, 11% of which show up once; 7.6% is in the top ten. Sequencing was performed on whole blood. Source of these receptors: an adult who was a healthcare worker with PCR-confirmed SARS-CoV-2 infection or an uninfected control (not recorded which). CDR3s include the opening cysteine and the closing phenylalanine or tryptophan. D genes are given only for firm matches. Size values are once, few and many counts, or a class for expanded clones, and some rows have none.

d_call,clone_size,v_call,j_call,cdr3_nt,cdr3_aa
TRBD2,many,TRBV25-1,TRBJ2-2,TGTGCCAGCAAGACGGGAGGCTCCACCGGGGAGCTGTTTTTT,CASKTGGSTGELFF
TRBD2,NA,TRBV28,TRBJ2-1,TGTGCCAGCAGTGGGGGACTAGCGGGAGTAGAGCAGTTCTTC,CASSGGLAGVEQFF
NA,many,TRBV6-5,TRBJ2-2,TGTGCCAGCAGTCCTATAATTTCGACGAACACCGGGGAGCTGTTTTTT,CASSPIISTNTGELFF
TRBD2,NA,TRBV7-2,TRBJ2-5,TGTGCCAGCAGCCCCCAAGTGGGACTAGCGGAAGAGACCCAGTACTTC,CASSPQVGLAEETQYF
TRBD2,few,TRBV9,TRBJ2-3,TGTGCCAGTAAGGCACTAGCGGACAGCACAGATACGCAGTATTTT,CASKALADSTDTQYF
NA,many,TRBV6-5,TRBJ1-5,TGTGCCAGCGGGGAGGGGCATCAGCCCCAGCATTTT,CASGEGHQPQHF
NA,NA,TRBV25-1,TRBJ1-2,TGTGCCAGCAGGTCAGGGAGAGGCTACACCTTC,CASRSGRGYTF
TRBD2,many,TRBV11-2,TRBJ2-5,TGTGCCAGCAGCCCTCAAGCGGGAGGGCCTTATGAGACCCAGTACTTC,CASSPQAGGPYETQYF
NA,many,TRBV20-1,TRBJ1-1,TGCAGTGCTAGAGATGTAGGGGGTCACACTGAAGCTTTCTTT,CSARDVGGHTEAFF
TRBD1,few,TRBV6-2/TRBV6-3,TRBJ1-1,TGTGCCAGCCGGGACAGGGGGCCTGAAGCTTTCTTT,CASRDRGPEAFF
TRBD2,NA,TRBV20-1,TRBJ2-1,TGCAGTGCTAGAGCCCCAAGCGGGAGGGCCCTGGATGAGCAGTTCTTC,CSARAPSGRALDEQFF
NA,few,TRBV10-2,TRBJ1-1,TGCGCCAGCAGTGAGTCAAGGATCCAAGCTTTCTTT,CASSESRIQAFF
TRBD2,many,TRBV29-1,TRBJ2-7,TGCAGCGTTGGTCCGGGACTAGCGAGCCACGAGCAGTACTTC,CSVGPGLASHEQYF
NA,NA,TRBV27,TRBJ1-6,TGTGCCAGCAGTTTTCGGATGGACACAAATTCACCCCTCCACTTT,CASSFRMDTNSPLHF
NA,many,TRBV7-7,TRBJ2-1,TGTGCCCGAGCTCAACAGGAATACAATGAGCAGTTCTTC,CARAQQEYNEQFF
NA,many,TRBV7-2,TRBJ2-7,TGTGCCAGCAGCTTAGCCTACAGGGCTGAGGAGTACTTC,CASSLAYRAEEYF
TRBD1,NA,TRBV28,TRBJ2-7,TGTGCCAGCAGACAACAGGGGTACGAGCAGTACTTC,CASRQQGYEQYF
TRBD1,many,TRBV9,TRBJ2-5,TGTGCCAGCAGCGTCGCCGGGACAGGGGCGGTGACCCAGTACTTC,CASSVAGTGAVTQYF
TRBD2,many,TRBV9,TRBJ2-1,TGTGCCAGCAGCCCCAGGGGACTAGCGGAGCTCCACAATGAGCAGTTCTTC,CASSPRGLAELHNEQFF
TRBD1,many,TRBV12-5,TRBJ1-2,TGTGCTAGTGGTCTCCCCGGGACAGGGTCTGGCTACACCTTC,CASGLPGTGSGYTF
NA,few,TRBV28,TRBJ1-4,TGTGCCAGCAGTCTCCCAGGTCTCGACGCGGTTTTT,CASSLPGLDAVF
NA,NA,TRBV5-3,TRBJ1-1,TGTGCCAGAGGGCCCTTGGGAGGGCACACTGAAGCTTTCTTT,CARGPLGGHTEAFF
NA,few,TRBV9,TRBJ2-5,TGTGCCAGCAGCGTAGACGGAGCGCGAGAGACCCAGTACTTC,CASSVDGARETQYF
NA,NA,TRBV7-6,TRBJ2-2,TGTGCCAGCAGCTTGTCTGGGACCCTCACCGGGGAGCTGTTTTTT,CASSLSGTLTGELFF
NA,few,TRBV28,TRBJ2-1,TGTGCCAGCAGTTTAAGGGGAGACGAGCAGTTCTTC,CASSLRGDEQFF
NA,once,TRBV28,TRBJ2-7,TGTGCCAGCAGTCCTCTAGCGAACGAGCAGTACTTC,CASSPLANEQYF
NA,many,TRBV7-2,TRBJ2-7,TGTGCCAGCAGCTTAGAAGTCGGCTTCGGTCACTACGAGCAGTACTTC,CASSLEVGFGHYEQYF
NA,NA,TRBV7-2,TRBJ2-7,TGTGCCAGCAGCACACGCCACGGGGTCTACGCCTACGAGCAGTACTTC,CASSTRHGVYAYEQYF
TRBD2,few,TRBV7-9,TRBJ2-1,TGTGCCAGCAGCCCGGAGCGGGAGAGCTCCTACAATGAGCAGTTCTTC,CASSPERESSYNEQFF
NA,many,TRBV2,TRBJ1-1,TGTGCCAGCAGTAAGGAGGAAAGATCTGAAGCTTTCTTT,CASSKEERSEAFF
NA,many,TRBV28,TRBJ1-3,TGTGCCAGCCGATCCGGGACAACCATATATTTT,CASRSGTTIYF
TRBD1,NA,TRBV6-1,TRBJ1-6,TGTGCCAGCAGTGGGGGGACAGGGAATTCACCCCTCCACTTT,CASSGGTGNSPLHF
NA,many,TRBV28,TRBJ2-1,TGTGCCAGCAGTTTTGGGACGTACAATGAGCAGTTCTTC,CASSFGTYNEQFF
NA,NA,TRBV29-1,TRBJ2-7,TGCAGCGTCTTCCACTCCTACGAGCAGTACTTC,CSVFHSYEQYF
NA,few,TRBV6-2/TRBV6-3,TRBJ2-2,TGTGCCAGCAGGAAGCAGGGGCTCGGGGAGCTGTTTTTT,CASRKQGLGELFF
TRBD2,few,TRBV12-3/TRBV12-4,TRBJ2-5,TGTGCCAGCAAGACTAGCGGGAGTCTCCGAGAGACCCAGTACTTC,CASKTSGSLRETQYF
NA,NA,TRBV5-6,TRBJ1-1,TGTGCCAGCAGCTCTGCGGGAGAGGGGAACACTGAAGTTTTCTTT,CASSSAGEGNTEVFF
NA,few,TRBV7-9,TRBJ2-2,TGTGCCAGCAGCCCGGAGAACACCGGGGAGCTGTTTTTT,CASSPENTGELFF